A single sample is the source of the 4 T cell receptor beta chains below, sequenced in a study of T-cell memory formation after mild COVID-19. Via MiXCR, TCRdb re-called the 5' RACE reads, giving one row per CDR3 protein. Of hundreds of thousands of distinct CDR3 sequences in the sample, around 16% were seen once. What was sequenced was PBMCs or a T cell subset sorted from them (not recorded which). The receptors here all came from an adult woman who had mild COVID-19 (a few samples of this study predate the infection). Cell type and time point are not known.

This clonotype was recorded at least ten times. The chain has TRBV7-2 and TRBJ2-1, with TRBD1 as a possible D gene (5 bases). Germline CDR1 is SGHTA and CDR2 is FQGNSA. CDR3 length equals 15 residues. V was cut by 0 bases and J by 0 bases, with 6 bases left in between. The CDR3 DNA reads as TGTGCCAGCAGCTTAGCGGGGCCCTCCTACAATGAGCAGTTCTTC. This codes for CASSLAGPSYNEQFF.

The V call is TRBV7-3, the J call TRBJ2-3, with TRBD1 identical over 8 bases. This CDR3 contains 21 residues. The V gene's germline CDR1 is SGHTA and CDR2 FQGTGA. Unmatched junction bases numbered 21, after V lost 1 base and J lost 3 bases. CDR3 sequence (DNA): TGTGCCAGCAGCTTAATGAAATGGACAGGGCGGACGGGTGACCGGACAGATACGCAGTATTTT. It translates to CASSLMKWTGRTGDRTDTQYF.

This clonotype has a handful of counts. The V and J genes are TRBV5-1 and TRBJ1-1; possibly TRBD1 for D (5 bases). V shed 6 bases and J shed 5 bases, with 8 bases lying between them. Germline assignment: CDR1 SGHRS and CDR2 YFSETQ. This CDR3 is built from 11 residues. Written as DNA, the CDR3 is TGCGCCAGCACTGGGGGTACTGAAGCTTTCTTT. Its protein product is CASTGGTEAFF.

The chain uses TRBV11-3 and TRBJ2-7, with TRBD1 as a possible D gene (5 bases). The germline V gene has CDR1 SGHNT and CDR2 YENEEA. The CDR3 covers 15 residues. The V gene lost 5 bases and the J gene lost 2 bases, with 16 bases spanning the gap. CDR3 DNA: TGTGCCAGCAGCCTGGGGCAGGTTTGGGCCTACGAGCAGTACTTC. Its translation is CASSLGQVWAYEQYF. The full variable domain, in which reference TRBV11-3 and TRBJ2-7 provide the parts outside the CDR3, is EAGVVQSPRYKIIEKKQPVAFWCNPISGHNTLYWYLQNLGQGPELLIRYENEEAVDDSQLPKDRFSAERLKGVDSTLKIQPAELGDSAVYLCASSLGQVWAYEQYFGPGTRLTVT.